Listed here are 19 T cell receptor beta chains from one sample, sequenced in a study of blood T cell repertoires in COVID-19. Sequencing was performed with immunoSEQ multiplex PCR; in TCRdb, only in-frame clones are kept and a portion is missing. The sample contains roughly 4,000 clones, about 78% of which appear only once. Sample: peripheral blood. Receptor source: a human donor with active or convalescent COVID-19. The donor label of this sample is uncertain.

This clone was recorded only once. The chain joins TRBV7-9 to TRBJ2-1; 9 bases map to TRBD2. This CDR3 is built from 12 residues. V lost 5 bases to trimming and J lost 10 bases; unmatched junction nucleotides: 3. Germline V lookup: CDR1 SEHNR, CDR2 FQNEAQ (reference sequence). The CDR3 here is CASSTGLAEQFF. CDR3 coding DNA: TGTGCCAGCAGCACAGGACTAGCGGAGCAGTTCTTC.

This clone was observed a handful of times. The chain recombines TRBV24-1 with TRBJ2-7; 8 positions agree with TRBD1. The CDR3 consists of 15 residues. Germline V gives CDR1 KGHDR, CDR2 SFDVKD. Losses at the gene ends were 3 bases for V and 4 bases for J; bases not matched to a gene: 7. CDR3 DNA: TGTGCCACCAGTGATCCCCGGGACAGGAGGTACGAGCAGTACTTC. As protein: CATSDPRDRRYEQYF.

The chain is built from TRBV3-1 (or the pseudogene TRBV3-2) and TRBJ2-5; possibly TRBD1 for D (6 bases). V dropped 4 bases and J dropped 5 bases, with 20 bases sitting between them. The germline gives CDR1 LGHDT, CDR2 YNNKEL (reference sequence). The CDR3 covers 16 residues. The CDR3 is CASSPFGTTLKETQYF. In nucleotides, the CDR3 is TGTGCCAGCAGCCCCTTCGGGACAACGTTAAAGGAGACCCAGTACTTC.

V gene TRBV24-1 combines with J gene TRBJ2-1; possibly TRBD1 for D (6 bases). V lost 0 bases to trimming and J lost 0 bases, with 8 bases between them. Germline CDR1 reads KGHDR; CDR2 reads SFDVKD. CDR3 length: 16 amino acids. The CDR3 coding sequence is TGTGCCACCAGTGATTTGGTAGGGGGCTCCTACAATGAGCAGTTCTTC. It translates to CATSDLVGGSYNEQFF.

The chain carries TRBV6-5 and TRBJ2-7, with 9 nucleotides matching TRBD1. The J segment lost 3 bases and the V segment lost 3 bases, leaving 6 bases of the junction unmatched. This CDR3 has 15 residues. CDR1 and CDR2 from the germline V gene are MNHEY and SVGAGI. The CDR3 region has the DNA TGTGCCAGCAGTTATACCGGGACAGGGAACTACGAGCAGTACTTC. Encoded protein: CASSYTGTGNYEQYF.

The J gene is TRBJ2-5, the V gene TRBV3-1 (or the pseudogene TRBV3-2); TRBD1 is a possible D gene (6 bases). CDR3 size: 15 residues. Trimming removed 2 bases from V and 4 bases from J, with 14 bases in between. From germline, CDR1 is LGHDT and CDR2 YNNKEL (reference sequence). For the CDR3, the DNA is TGTGCCAGCAGCCAAACACAGGGCTTGCGAGAGACCCAGTACTTC. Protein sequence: CASSQTQGLRETQYF.

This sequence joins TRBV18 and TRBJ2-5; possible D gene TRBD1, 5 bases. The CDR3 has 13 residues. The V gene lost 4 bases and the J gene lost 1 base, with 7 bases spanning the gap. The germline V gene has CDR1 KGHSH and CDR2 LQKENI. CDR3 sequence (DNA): TGTGCCAGCTCACAAGACAGCCAAGAGACCCAGTACTTC. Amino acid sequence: CASSQDSQETQYF.

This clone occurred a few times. The CDR3 region has the DNA TGTGCCAGCAGCTTAGCGCCGGGAGGGGGGTATACGCAGTATTTT. This encodes CASSLAPGGGYTQYF. This chain links TRBV7-9 with TRBJ2-3; 8 bases are shared with TRBD2. This CDR3 has 15 amino acids. Trimming removed 0 bases from V and 7 bases from J; junction bases left unmatched: 6. The germline CDR1 and CDR2 sequences are SEHNR and FQNEAQ (reference sequence).

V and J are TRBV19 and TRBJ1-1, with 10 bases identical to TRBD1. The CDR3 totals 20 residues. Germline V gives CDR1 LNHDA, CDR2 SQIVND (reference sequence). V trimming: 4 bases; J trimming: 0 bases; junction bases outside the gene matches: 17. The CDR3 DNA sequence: TGTGCCAGTAGTACTCGACAGGGGGCGGCCCCACGGCCCTTGAACACTGAAGCTTTCTTT. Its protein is CASSTRQGAAPRPLNTEAFF.

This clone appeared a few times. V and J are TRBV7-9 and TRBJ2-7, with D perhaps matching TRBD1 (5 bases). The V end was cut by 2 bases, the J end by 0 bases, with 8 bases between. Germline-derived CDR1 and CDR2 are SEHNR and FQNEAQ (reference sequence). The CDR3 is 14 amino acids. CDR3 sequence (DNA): TGTGCCAGCAGCTTACAGGGATACTCCTACGAGCAGTACTTC. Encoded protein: CASSLQGYSYEQYF.

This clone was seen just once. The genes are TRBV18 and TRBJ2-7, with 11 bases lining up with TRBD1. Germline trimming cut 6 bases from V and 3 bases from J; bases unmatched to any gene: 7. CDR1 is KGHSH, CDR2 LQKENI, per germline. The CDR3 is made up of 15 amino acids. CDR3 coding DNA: TGTGCCAGCTCGCCAGGGACAGGGGGTTTCTACGAGCAGTACTTC. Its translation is CASSPGTGGFYEQYF.

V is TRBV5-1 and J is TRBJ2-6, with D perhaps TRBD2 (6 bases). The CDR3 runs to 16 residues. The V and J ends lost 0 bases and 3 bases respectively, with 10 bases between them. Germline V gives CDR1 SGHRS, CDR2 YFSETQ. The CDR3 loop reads CASSLDGGGGANVLTF. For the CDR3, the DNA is TGCGCCAGCAGCTTGGACGGGGGAGGTGGGGCCAACGTCCTGACTTTC.

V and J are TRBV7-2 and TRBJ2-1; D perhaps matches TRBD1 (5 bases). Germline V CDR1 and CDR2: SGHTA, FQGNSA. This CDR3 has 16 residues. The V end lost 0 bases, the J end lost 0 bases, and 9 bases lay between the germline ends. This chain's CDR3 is CASSLAGASSYNEQFF. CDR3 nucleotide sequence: TGTGCCAGCAGCTTAGCAGGGGCAAGCTCCTACAATGAGCAGTTCTTC.

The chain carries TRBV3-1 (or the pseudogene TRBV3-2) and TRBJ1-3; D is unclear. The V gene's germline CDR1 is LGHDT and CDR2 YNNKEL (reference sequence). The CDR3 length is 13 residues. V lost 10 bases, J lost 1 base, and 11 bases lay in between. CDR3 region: CATERGSGNTIYF. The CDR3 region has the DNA TGTGCCACCGAACGAGGGTCTGGAAACACCATATATTTT.

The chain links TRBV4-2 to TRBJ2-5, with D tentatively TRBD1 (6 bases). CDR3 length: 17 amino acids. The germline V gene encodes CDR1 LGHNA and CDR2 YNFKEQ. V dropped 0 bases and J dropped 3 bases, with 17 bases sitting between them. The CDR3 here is CASSQDSGTSNKETQYF. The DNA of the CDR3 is TGTGCCAGCAGCCAAGATTCCGGGACATCGAACAAAGAGACCCAGTACTTC.

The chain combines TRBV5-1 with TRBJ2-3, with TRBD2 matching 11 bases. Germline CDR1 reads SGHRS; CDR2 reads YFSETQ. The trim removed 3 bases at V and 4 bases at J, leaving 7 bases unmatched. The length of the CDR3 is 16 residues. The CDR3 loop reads CASSSLSGRVADTQYF. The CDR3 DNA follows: TGCGCCAGCAGCTCCCTTAGCGGGAGGGTGGCAGATACGCAGTATTTT.

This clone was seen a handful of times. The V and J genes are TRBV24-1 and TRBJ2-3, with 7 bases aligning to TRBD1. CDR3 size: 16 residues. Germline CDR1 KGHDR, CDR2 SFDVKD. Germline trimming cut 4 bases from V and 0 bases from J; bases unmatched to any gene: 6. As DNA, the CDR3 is TGTGCCACCAGTGACTCCCGGGACAGTAGCACAGATACGCAGTATTTT. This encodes CATSDSRDSSTDTQYF.

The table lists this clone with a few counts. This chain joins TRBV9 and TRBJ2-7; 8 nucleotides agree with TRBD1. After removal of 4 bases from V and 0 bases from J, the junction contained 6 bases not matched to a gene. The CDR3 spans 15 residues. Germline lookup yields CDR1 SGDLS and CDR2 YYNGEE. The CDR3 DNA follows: TGTGCCAGCAGCCCCCGGACAGGGACCTCCTACGAGCAGTACTTC. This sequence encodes CASSPRTGTSYEQYF.

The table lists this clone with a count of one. The CDR3 region is CATSDPRGSGGGNEQFF. CDR3 nucleotide sequence: TGTGCCACCAGTGATCCTCGGGGTAGCGGGGGAGGCAATGAGCAGTTCTTC. The chain uses TRBV24-1 and TRBJ2-1; TRBD2 aligns across 9 bases. The CDR3 totals 17 residues. With 3 bases clipped from V and 6 bases from J, the junction kept 11 bases outside the gene matches. Germline loops: CDR1 KGHDR, CDR2 SFDVKD.